Presented here are 25 T cell receptor beta chains from one specimen sequenced in a study of blood T cells in healthy people across ages. Combining a sample-barcoded 5' primer with a J-beta primer mix, a second PCR ran for roughly 6 to 12 cycles. From the 5' RACE reads, TCRdb called clonotypes with MiXCR, one entry per CDR3 protein. The sample contains around 1,900,000 distinct CDR3 sequences, roughly 43% of which appear only once. What was sequenced was blood. These receptors were obtained from a human donor in good health.

CDR3 amino acids: CASTPLLGSGNIQYF. In DNA, the CDR3 is TGTGCCAGCACTCCATTATTGGGGAGTGGAAACATTCAGTACTTC. V is TRBV12-3 or TRBV12-4 and J is TRBJ2-4, with D tentatively TRBD2 (5 bases). V was shortened by 7 bases and J by 6 bases, with 19 bases between the two germline ends. The CDR3 contains 15 residues.

This clonotype was counted a few times. The chain recombines TRBV10-2 with TRBJ2-3, with D unresolved. CDR3 size: 14 residues. CDR1 and CDR2 from the germline V gene are WSHSY and SAAADI. V shed 7 bases and J shed 1 base, with 12 bases lying between them. The CDR3 spells CASTEQAGTDTQYF. CDR3 in DNA: TGCGCCAGCACGGAGCAGGCGGGCACAGATACGCAGTATTTT.

The chain links TRBV7-2 to TRBJ2-3; TRBD2 is a possible D gene (6 bases). Germline V gene data show CDR1 as SGHTA and CDR2 as FQGNSA. With 4 bases removed from V and 4 bases from J, the gap between germline ends came to 21 bases. The CDR3 is 17 residues long. CDR3 loop: CASSSRRAPGRADTQYF. The CDR3 DNA is TGTGCCAGCAGCTCGAGGAGGGCGCCAGGCCGTGCAGATACGCAGTATTTT.

A note on this clonotype: A read error may produce the germline difference seen at one junction end. The chain combines TRBV29-1 with TRBJ1-1, with a weak D call TRBD1 (6 bases). The germline V gene has CDR1 SQVTM and CDR2 ANQGSEA. The CDR3 is 17 residues long. The CDR3 loop reads CSIDLPGGGPLNTEAFF. The CDR3 DNA reads as TGCAGCATTGATCTGCCCGGCGGGGGGCCCTTGAACACTGAAGCTTTCTTT.

The V call is TRBV4-3, the J call TRBJ2-3, with 10 bases lining up with TRBD2. CDR1 and CDR2 from the germline V gene are LGHNA and YSLEER. J lost 0 bases, V lost 0 bases, and 6 bases had no gene match. This CDR3 is built from 18 residues. This CDR3 reads CASSQEVAGGSSTDTQYF. In DNA, the CDR3 is TGCGCCAGCAGCCAAGAAGTAGCGGGGGGTTCTAGCACAGATACGCAGTATTTT.

The CDR3 sequence is CASSLKGGWVRETQYF. The CDR3 bases are TGTGCCAGCAGCTTGAAGGGCGGGTGGGTCAGAGAGACCCAGTACTTC. The V and J genes are TRBV7-2 and TRBJ2-5, with D maybe TRBD2 (5 bases). Germline V CDR1 and CDR2: SGHTA, FQGNSA. The CDR3 is 16 residues long. V was pared by 3 bases and J by 4 bases, with 18 bases between.

The rearrangement uses TRBV28 and TRBJ2-5; TRBD1 is a possible D gene (5 bases). The CDR3 runs 13 residues. Per the germline V gene, CDR1 is MDHEN and CDR2 is SYDVKM. V lost 7 bases and J lost 1, with 10 bases in between. CDR3 nucleotides: TGTGCCAGCAATAGACAGCTCCAAGAGACCCAGTACTTC. Encoded protein: CASNRQLQETQYF.

The rearrangement links TRBV4-2 to TRBJ2-7, with D perhaps TRBD2 (6 bases). The V gene lost 0 bases and the J gene lost 4 bases, with 16 bases spanning the gap. This CDR3 has 16 amino acids. Germline V gene lookup returns CDR1 LGHNA and CDR2 YNFKEQ. CDR3 loop: CASSQERTTDEYEQYF. The CDR3 bases are TGTGCCAGCAGCCAAGAGAGGACTACGGACGAATACGAGCAGTACTTC.

The rearrangement uses TRBV27 and TRBJ1-1, with D perhaps TRBD1 (6 bases). Per the germline V gene, CDR1 is MNHEY and CDR2 is SMNVEV (reference sequence). The ends were cut back, 5 bases at V and 0 bases at J, with 13 bases in the middle. The CDR3 covers 15 residues. The CDR3: CASSPPGHLNTEAFF. The CDR3 DNA sequence: TGTGCCAGCAGTCCACCGGGACATTTGAACACTGAAGCTTTCTTT.

For this clonotype: Compared with germline, one end of the junction differs, possibly owing to a read error. The rearrangement uses TRBV15 and TRBJ1-2; D is unresolved. CDR1 LNHNV and CDR2 YYDKDF come from the germline V gene (reference sequence). This CDR3 contains 15 residues. The CDR3 spells CATGRVSRTDYGYTF. CDR3 nucleotide sequence: TGTGCCACCGGCAGAGTTTCTAGGACCGACTATGGCTACACCTTC.

The table lists this clonotype with a few counts. This chain links TRBV4-2 with TRBJ2-1, with 8 bases that match TRBD1. Per germline, CDR1 LGHNA and CDR2 YNFKEQ. The CDR3 contains 15 residues. J gave up 3 bases and V 1 base, and 2 bases lay outside the gene matches. CDR3 coding DNA: TGTGCCAGCAGCCAAGGGGGACAGGTCTACAATGAGCAGTTCTTC. Translation: CASSQGGQVYNEQFF.

This clonotype was observed once. CDR3 DNA sequence: TGTGCCGGCAATCACCTTGCTGGGTCCTACAATGAGCAGTTCTTC. As protein: CAGNHLAGSYNEQFF. The gene calls are TRBV11-1 and TRBJ2-1; D remains unclear. Germline loops: CDR1 SGHAT, CDR2 FQDESV (reference sequence). V lost 11 bases and J lost 1, with 18 bases in between. The CDR3 extends over 15 amino acids.

In this sample, this clonotype turned up a few times. V gene TRBV6-5 combines with J gene TRBJ2-7; weak D call: TRBD2 (6 bases). CDR3 length: 15 amino acids. Germline-derived CDR1 and CDR2 are MNHEY and SVGAGI. The V gene lost 0 bases and the J gene lost 3 bases, with 12 bases spanning the gap. The CDR3 region is CASSYSGLLSYEQYF. CDR3 nucleotide sequence: TGTGCCAGCAGTTACTCTGGACTACTTAGCTACGAGCAGTACTTC.

This chain joins TRBV11-1 and TRBJ2-4, with a possible D match to TRBD1 (5 bases). Near its end, the DNA agrees better with TRBJ2-7, so the J call may be wrong. The germline gives CDR1 SGHAT, CDR2 FQDESV (reference sequence). There are 14 residues in the CDR3. The chain's CDR3 is CASSLQDNSYEQYF. Here the CDR3 DNA reads TGTGCCAGCAGCTTACAGGACAACTCCTACGAGCAGTACTTC.

In its sample, this clonotype was seen once. J is TRBJ2-5 and V is TRBV25-1, with D possibly TRBD1 on 5 matching bases. In germline, CDR1 is MGHDK, CDR2 SYGVNS. The V gene lost 6 bases and the J gene lost 3 bases, with 14 bases spanning the gap. The CDR3 spans 14 residues. This CDR3 reads CASREQTEEETQYF. The CDR3 nucleotides are TGTGCCAGCAGGGAGCAGACAGAGGAAGAGACCCAGTACTTC.

This chain connects TRBV4-1 to TRBJ2-3; D perhaps matches TRBD2 (5 bases). V was shortened by 5 bases and J by 6 bases, with 15 bases between the two germline ends. CDR3 length equals 14 residues. Per the germline V gene, CDR1 is MGHRA and CDR2 is YSYEKL. The CDR3 region is CASSFTGMMDTQYF. In DNA form, the CDR3 reads TGCGCCAGCAGCTTCACGGGGATGATGGATACGCAGTATTTT.

This clonotype was seen a few times. This chain links TRBV15 with TRBJ1-3; D is ambiguous. Germline V gives CDR1 LNHNV, CDR2 YYDKDF (reference sequence). CDR3 length: 15 residues. V lost 0 bases to trimming and J lost 1 base, with 7 bases between them. The CDR3 nucleotides are TGTGCCACCAGCAGAGATTGGAGTTCTGGAAACACCATATATTTT. Translating gives CATSRDWSSGNTIYF.

This clonotype was recorded a few times. The chain uses TRBV6-2 or TRBV6-3 and TRBJ1-1, with 8 bases that match TRBD1. With V trimmed by 6 bases and J by 10 bases, 10 bases remained unmatched. Germline loops: CDR1 MNHEY, CDR2 SVGEGT. This CDR3 contains 13 residues. The CDR3 DNA reads as TGTGCCAGCAGGGACAGGGCGTTTTCGGCAGCTTTCTTT. This gives the protein CASRDRAFSAAFF.

The rearrangement joins TRBV27 to TRBJ2-3, with D possibly TRBD1 on 6 matching bases. V was clipped by 2 bases and J by 7 bases, with 19 bases between them. This CDR3 is 16 amino acids long. Germline CDR1 is MNHEY and CDR2 is SMNVEV (reference sequence). In DNA form, the CDR3 reads TGTGCCAGCAGTTTAGATCGGCCTTATAGGGGGTATACGCAGTATTTT. It encodes CASSLDRPYRGYTQYF.

The CDR3: CASHMSLGNTIYF. In nucleotides, the CDR3 is TGTGCCAGCCATATGTCTCTTGGAAACACCATATATTTT. This sequence joins TRBV6-2 or TRBV6-3 and TRBJ1-3; no clear D gene. Germline V lookup: CDR1 MNHEY, CDR2 SVGEGT. The germline V and J ends were trimmed by 8 bases and 3 bases, with 11 bases remaining between them. The CDR3 covers 13 residues.

The rearrangement joins TRBV7-2 to TRBJ1-1, with D perhaps TRBD1 (6 bases). The germline V gene encodes CDR1 SGHTA and CDR2 FQGNSA. This CDR3 is 17 amino acids long. V lost 2 bases to trimming and J lost 1 base, with 17 bases between them. CDR3 amino acids: CASSLLAGVNRNTEAFF. In DNA, the CDR3 is TGTGCCAGCAGCTTATTGGCAGGGGTGAATAGGAACACTGAAGCTTTCTTT.

This rearrangement joins TRBV4-1 to TRBJ1-5; 7 positions match TRBD1. The CDR3 runs to 16 residues. Trimming took 1 base from V and 5 from J; bases not matched to a gene: 8. CDR1 is MGHRA, CDR2 YSYEKL, per germline. CDR3 DNA: TGCGCCAGCAGCCAAGTCGACAGGGTCGGCCATCAGCCCCAGCATTTT. Encoded protein: CASSQVDRVGHQPQHF.

This clonotype has a handful of counts. The rearrangement links TRBV18 to TRBJ2-4, with a possible D match to TRBD1 (6 bases). There are 14 residues in the CDR3. Trimming took 3 bases from V and 13 from J, leaving 19 bases between them. Germline-derived CDR1 and CDR2 are KGHSH and LQKENI. The CDR3 DNA is TGTGCCAGCTCACCCCAGGGGAATAGGGACGTCCAGTACTTC. It is translated as CASSPQGNRDVQYF.

This rearrangement joins TRBV4-2 to TRBJ2-7; tentatively, D is TRBD2 (5 bases). CDR1 and CDR2 (germline): LGHNA, YNFKEQ. V lost 2 bases and J lost 5, with 13 bases in between. There are 14 residues in the CDR3. The CDR3 DNA sequence: TGTGCCAGCAGCCAATCCGCTAGCAGACACGAGCAGTACTTC. The encoded protein is CASSQSASRHEQYF.

V gene TRBV7-2 combines with J gene TRBJ1-6; D perhaps matches TRBD1 (6 bases). With 4 bases removed from V and 7 bases from J, the gap between germline ends came to 14 bases. This CDR3 has 15 residues. Germline V CDR1 and CDR2: SGHTA, FQGNSA. This CDR3 is CASSSGGQQNSPLHF. The CDR3 DNA follows: TGTGCCAGCAGCTCGGGGGGACAACAAAATTCACCCCTCCACTTT. Full variable domain (rest looked up from reference TRBV7-2 and TRBJ1-6): GAGVSQSPSNKVTEKGKDVELRCDPISGHTALYWYRQSLGQGLEFLIYFQGNSAPDKSGLPSDRFSAERTGGSVSTLTIQRTQQEDSAVYLCASSSGGQQNSPLHFGNGTRLTVT.